A selection of T cell receptor beta chains follows, all from one sample in a study of cytomegalovirus exposure and HLA in healthy donors. Produced via immunoSEQ multiplex PCR; TCRdb's table is partial and in-frame only. The data contain roughly 240,000 clones, approximately 78% of them singletons. The sequencing input was PBMCs. The origin of the receptors is a boy younger than 18 in good health and CMV-seronegative. The CDR3 runs from the conserved cysteine through the conserved F or W. D genes are given only for firm matches. Where a row states a size, it is once, few, many or the class of an expanded clone; other rows omit it.

>-|TRBD1|TRBV7-2|TRBJ1-5
TGTGCCAGCAGCCGTGGGGACAGCGTTCTTCAGCCCCAGCATTTT
CASSRGDSVLQPQHF
>-|-|TRBV5-1|TRBJ1-1
TGCGCCAGCAGCTTGGATAGGGGTCAGGCTTTCTTT
CASSLDRGQAFF
>-|-|TRBV5-1|TRBJ1-3
TGCGCCAGCAGCTTCGGCCAGGGGTCCTACACCATATATTTT
CASSFGQGSYTIYF
>-|TRBD1|TRBV19|TRBJ1-1
TGTGCCAAAGGGGACAGGGTTGGGGGCCTGAACACTGAAGCTTTCTTT
CAKGDRVGGLNTEAFF
>-|-|TRBV30|TRBJ1-5
TGTGCCTGGATTAAGGAGAATCAGCCCCAGCATTTT
CAWIKENQPQHF
>-|TRBD1|TRBV19|TRBJ2-7
TGTGCCAGTAGTATCGTCGGGACAGGGAACTACGAGCAGTACTTC
CASSIVGTGNYEQYF
>few|-|TRBV2|TRBJ2-3
TGTGCCAGCGGTGCGCAGCGGGGCACAGATACGCAGTATTTT
CASGAQRGTDTQYF
>-|TRBD2|TRBV19|TRBJ2-1
TGTGCCAGTGCCCTGGCCGGCGGGGGTCAGACCTACAATGAGCAGTTCTTC
CASALAGGGQTYNEQFF
>-|-|TRBV6-5|TRBJ1-2
TGTGCCAGCAAAATCGTTAAGGGGGAAGGAAATGGCTACACCTTC
CASKIVKGEGNGYTF
>-|-|TRBV5-1|TRBJ1-2
TGCGCCAGCAGCCTCCTCCAGGGCGCAAACTATGGCTACACCTTC
CASSLLQGANYGYTF
>few|-|TRBV5-4|TRBJ2-3
TGTGCCAGCAGCTTGGACGGGGACACAGATACGCAGTATTTT
CASSLDGDTDTQYF
>-|-|TRBV6-1|TRBJ2-2
TGTGCCAGCAGCTCGGGACTGACGAACACCGGGGAGCTGTTTTTT
CASSSGLTNTGELFF
>-|-|TRBV13|TRBJ1-1
TGTGCCAGCAGCTCGCCTGGCCTCATCACTGAAGCTTTCTTT
CASSSPGLITEAFF
>-|TRBD1|TRBV18|TRBJ1-3
TGTGCCAGCTCACTTCGGACAGGGTCGAGCTCTGGAAACACCATATATTTT
CASSLRTGSSSGNTIYF
>-|-|TRBV5-1|TRBJ1-2
TGCGCCAGCAGCCAACAGGGTGGAAACTATGGCTACACCTTC
CASSQQGGNYGYTF
>-|-|TRBV29-1|TRBJ1-1
TGCAGCGCCCGGGAGAACACTGAAGCTTTCTTT
CSARENTEAFF
>few|TRBD1|TRBV5-4|TRBJ1-2
TGTGCCAGCAGCTTAGGACAGGGGCGCGCCTATGGCTACACCTTC
CASSLGQGRAYGYTF
>-|-|TRBV29-1|TRBJ2-5
TGCAGCGTTGAAGATGGAGGTAGAGAGACCCAGTACTTC
CSVEDGGRETQYF
>few|TRBD2|TRBV4-2|TRBJ2-3
TGTGCCAGCAGCCAATGGGCCGGGACTAGCCGCACAGATACGCAGTATTTT
CASSQWAGTSRTDTQYF
>few|-|TRBV19|TRBJ1-5
TGTGCCAGTAGTATAGATGCTGTCCCGGGGGATCAGCCCCAGCATTTT
CASSIDAVPGDQPQHF
>-|TRBD2|TRBV30|TRBJ2-5
TGTGCCTGGGGACCGGGACTAGCGGAACAAGAGACCCAGTACTTC
CAWGPGLAEQETQYF
>-|TRBD1|TRBV2|TRBJ1-3
TGTGCCACCGACAGGGAGTCTTCTGGAAACACCATATATTTT
CATDRESSGNTIYF